The TCR beta chain described here comes from a study of T cells in Graves' hyperthyroidism and ophthalmopathy. A word on this clonotype: Its antigen remains unidentified. Germline and junction disagree at one end, which may indicate a read error.

The CDR3 sequence is 14 residues long. Per the germline V gene, CDR1 is SEHNR and CDR2 is FQNEAQ (reference sequence). Amplification of TCR beta CDR3 regions used RNA as the template. With the HTBI primer set, the TCR CDR3 went through a first round of RT-PCR. Using its own MiXCR run on the multiplex PCR reads, TCRdb lists one record per CDR3 protein. The sample has under 700,000 distinct CDR3 sequences, around 46% seen once. Study-wide results and limits: Stable hyperthyroidism and ophthalmopathy were separated using 13 V-J signatures. Among thyroid clonotypes expanded above 0.001, most also appeared in blood.

With a duration under 2 months, the hyperthyroidism was newly diagnosed in patients aged 18 to 65. Based on clinical symptoms, serum thyroxine and TRAb, thyroid ultrasound and orbital computed tomography, diagnoses were reached. The clonotype comes from a woman aged 18-29 years with Graves' hyperthyroidism. Sequenced material: peripheral blood or thyroid tissue (not recorded which). The V call is TRBV7-9, the J call TRBJ2-7; 7 bases fit TRBD1. CDR3 amino acids: CASSTRQGVGEQHF. CDR3 nucleotides: TGCGCCAGCAGCACCCGACAGGGAGTGGGCGAGCAGCACTTC.